The clone carrying this TCR beta chain has a handful of counts. The CDR3 consists of 16 residues. V shed 5 bases and J shed 5 bases, with 20 bases lying between them. The germline V gene has CDR1 SGHNT and CDR2 YYREEE (reference sequence). The sample originates from a study of STAT5B mutations in CD4+ large granular lymphocyte leukemia. Assay used: immunoSEQ multiplex PCR; TCRdb lists only in-frame clones, some missing. The sample includes about 30,000 clones, under 85% of them seen just once. What was sequenced was CD4+ T cells from blood buffy coats. The chain combines TRBV5-4 with TRBJ2-1; D is possibly TRBD1 (6 bases). This receptor was identified in a human donor in good health. The CDR3 DNA sequence: TGTGCCAGCAGTCACCCGCCCACAGGGCCCCACAATGAGCAGTTCTTC. This codes for CASSHPPTGPHNEQFF.